The rows below give T cell receptor beta chains drawn from one sample of a study of blood T cell repertoires in COVID-19. Clones were read by immunoSEQ multiplex PCR, and TCRdb kept only the in-frame ones, dropping some. The data contain 95,000 to 100,000 clones, around nine tenths of them seen just once; the ten biggest clones take up approximately 1.6%. The source material was peripheral blood. All receptors come from a man at least 80 years old with acute or convalescent COVID-19. The CDR3 runs from the conserved cysteine through the conserved F or W. Fields, in order: CDR3 DNA, CDR3 protein, J gene, clone size, CDR3 length, D gene, V gene. D genes are given only for firm matches. For some rows the clone size is stated as once, few or many, or as a class when expanded; others skip it.

TGTGCCAGCAGCGGACAGGGCGTAGAAGGCTACACCTTC | CASSGQGVEGYTF | TRBJ1-2 | - | 13 | TRBD1 | TRBV7-2
TGCAGCGTTGATTGGGCTTTAGCGGGCGGGAGCACAGATACGCAGTATTTT | CSVDWALAGGSTDTQYF | TRBJ2-3 | - | 17 | TRBD2 | TRBV29-1
TGCGCCAGCAGCTCTGGCAGGCAAAGATACAATGAGCAGTTCTTC | CASSSGRQRYNEQFF | TRBJ2-1 | once | 15 | - | TRBV5-1
TGTGCCAGCAGCCCGGGAGGCGGTGGGTCCTACGAGCAGTACTTC | CASSPGGGGSYEQYF | TRBJ2-7 | - | 15 | TRBD2 | TRBV11-2
TGTGCCAGCAGTGGTCGGACTGGAAATGAGCAGTTCTTC | CASSGRTGNEQFF | TRBJ2-1 | once | 13 | - | TRBV28
TGTGCCAGCAGTTTTTCGGCAGGGAATTCACCCCTCCACTTT | CASSFSAGNSPLHF | TRBJ1-6 | - | 14 | - | TRBV27
TGTGCCTGGAGGTCTCGCGATCCTAGCACAGATACGCAGTATTTT | CAWRSRDPSTDTQYF | TRBJ2-3 | - | 15 | - | TRBV30
TGTGCCAGCAGCTTGGGTGGGACAGGGGCGTCCTACGAGCAGTACTTC | CASSLGGTGASYEQYF | TRBJ2-7 | - | 16 | TRBD1 | TRBV5-4
TGTGCCAGCAGACCAGGCACCTCCAGTGAAAAACTGTTTTTT | CASRPGTSSEKLFF | TRBJ1-4 | - | 14 | - | TRBV7-9
TGTGCCAGCAGCCCGGGACAGGGTCCCTACGAGCAGTACTTC | CASSPGQGPYEQYF | TRBJ2-7 | - | 14 | TRBD1 | TRBV5-5
TGTGCCAGCATGCGACAGGGGAGCGGCAATCAGCCCCAGCATTTT | CASMRQGSGNQPQHF | TRBJ1-5 | - | 15 | TRBD1 | TRBV28
TGCGCCAGCAGCTTGTCTAGCGGGAGTGTCGATGAGCAGTTCTTC | CASSLSSGSVDEQFF | TRBJ2-1 | - | 15 | TRBD2 | TRBV5-1
TGCGCCAGCAGCCCGACCCACAGGGGCGCGGACACTGAAGCTTTCTTT | CASSPTHRGADTEAFF | TRBJ1-1 | - | 16 | TRBD1 | TRBV5-1
TGTGCCATCAGTGAAGCGGAGACCCAGTACTTC | CAISEAETQYF | TRBJ2-5 | - | 11 | - | TRBV10-3
TGTGCCAGCAGTTGGAGCAATGAGCAGTTCTTC | CASSWSNEQFF | TRBJ2-1 | few | 11 | - | TRBV27
TGTGCCTGGAGTGTATACCTAGCGGGTCCCCCCGGGGAGCTGTTTTTT | CAWSVYLAGPPGELFF | TRBJ2-2 | few | 16 | TRBD2 | TRBV30
TGCGCCAGCAGCCCGACAGATTCTAGCACAGATACGCAGTATTTT | CASSPTDSSTDTQYF | TRBJ2-3 | - | 15 | - | TRBV5-1